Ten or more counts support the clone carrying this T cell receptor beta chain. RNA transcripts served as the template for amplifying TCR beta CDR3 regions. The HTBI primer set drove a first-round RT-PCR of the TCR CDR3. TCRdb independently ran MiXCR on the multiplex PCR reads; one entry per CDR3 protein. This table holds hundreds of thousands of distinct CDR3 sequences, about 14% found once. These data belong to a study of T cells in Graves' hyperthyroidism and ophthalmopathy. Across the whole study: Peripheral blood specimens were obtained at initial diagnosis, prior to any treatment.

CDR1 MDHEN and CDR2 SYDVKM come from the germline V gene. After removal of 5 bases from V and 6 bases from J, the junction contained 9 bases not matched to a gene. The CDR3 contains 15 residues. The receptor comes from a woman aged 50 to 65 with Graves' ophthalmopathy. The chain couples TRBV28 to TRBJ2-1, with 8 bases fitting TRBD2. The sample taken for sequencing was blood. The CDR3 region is CASSPPGLDSNEQFF. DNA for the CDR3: TGTGCCAGCAGTCCCCCGGGACTAGATTCCAATGAGCAGTTCTTC.